The present T cell receptor (beta chain) was sequenced within a study of CD8 T cells in ankylosing spondylitis. Study-level results: In ankylosing spondylitis blood, a motif of roughly 8 highly homologous TCR beta variants appeared characteristic. CD8+ cells made up the disease-linked clones, which were relatively rare in peripheral blood.

On this clonotype: Its antigen is currently unknown.

Each TCR beta library was made by quantitative 5'-RACE that incorporated molecular barcodes. TCRdb recomputed calls from the 5' RACE reads with MiXCR, one row per CDR3 protein. Of some 330,000 distinct CDR3 sequences in the sample, 7% to 9% are singletons; the top ten hold 13% to 15%. The CDR3 covers 15 residues. After removal of 6 bases from V and 4 bases from J, the junction contained 8 bases not matched to a gene. Germline-derived CDR1 and CDR2 are KGHSH and LQKENI. V gene TRBV18 combines with J gene TRBJ2-1; 8 bases map to TRBD2. Material for sequencing was blood, either unsorted or a sorted T cell fraction (not recorded which). The clonotype originates from a male donor with ankylosing spondylitis. CDR3 DNA sequence: TGTGCCAGCTCTACCCTAGCGGGCAGTTACAATGAGCAGTTCTTC. Translated, it gives CASSTLAGSYNEQFF. Together with reference TRBV18 and TRBJ2-1, the CDR3 gives the full variable domain: NAGVMQNPRHLVRRRGQEARLRCSPMKGHSHVYWYRQLPEEGLKFMVYLQKENIIDESGMPKERFSAEFPKEGPSILRIQQVVRGDSAAYFCASSTLAGSYNEQFFGPGTRLTVL.